This record looks at one T cell receptor (beta chain) sequence and its context. What it binds is unknown. Trimming stripped 4 bases from V and 0 bases from J, with 4 bases between. Germline V gene lookup returns CDR1 ENHRY and CDR2 SYGVKD. The length of the CDR3 is 13 residues. The primer mix had 60 Vbeta and 13 Jbeta primers. The data were produced by immunoSEQ multiplex PCR, yet TCRdb's version contains in-frame clones alone and is incomplete. The sample lists 200,000 or so clones, over 80% seen once, with roughly 0.7% in the top ten. The data derive from a study of cytomegalovirus exposure and HLA in healthy donors. Study-wide results and limits: A later analysis reported that several of the most significant clusters appeared to be linked to common viral pathogens, among them Epstein-Barr virus. Accurate prediction of most subjects' HLA-A and HLA-B alleles from TCR beta sequences was reported. A later analysis reportedly found that, within productive TCRs, an Asian-associated ancestry cluster had fewer N-insertions than the mean observed across the roughly 630 donors.

This receptor was obtained from a boy aged 2 to 10 in good health and CMV-seronegative. The sample consisted of PBMCs. The genes are TRBV10-3 and TRBJ1-5; D uncertain. CDR3 DNA: TGTGCCATCAGTGGCGGTAGCAATCAGCCCCAGCATTTT. Residues: CAISGGSNQPQHF.